This T cell receptor beta chain came from a study of blood T cell repertoires in COVID-19. Study-wide context: COVID-19 samples collected from the United States, Italy and Spain covered acute and convalescent phases.

The germline V gene encodes CDR1 MNHEY and CDR2 SVGAGI. With 8 bases clipped from V and 3 bases from J, the junction kept 6 bases outside the gene matches. The CDR3 totals 13 residues. Only in-frame clones appear in the TCRdb table, and some are missing; sequencing was by immunoSEQ multiplex PCR. The sample shows approximately 190,000 clones, around 83% of them seen only once. Sequencing was carried out using peripheral blood. V is TRBV6-5 and J is TRBJ1-2; 7 nucleotides line up with TRBD1. The TCR originated in a woman aged 40 to 50 with acute or convalescent COVID-19. CDR3 DNA: TGTGCCAGCGCGCGGACAGGTGACTATGGCTACACCTTC. Amino acid sequence: CASARTGDYGYTF.